The 13 T cell receptor beta chains listed next were all sequenced from one sample in a study of T cells in Graves' hyperthyroidism and ophthalmopathy. The CDR3 regions of TCR beta were amplified from RNA transcripts. The study used the HTBI primer set for a first-round RT-PCR of the TCR CDR3. TCRdb redid the calling of the multiplex PCR reads with MiXCR, one entry per CDR3 protein. The repertoire includes hundreds of thousands of distinct CDR3 sequences, around 15% of them detected once, and about 9.4% sits in the top ten. The sample was blood. All receptors derive from a young woman with Graves' hyperthyroidism.

This chain uses TRBV25-1 with TRBJ2-5; 7 bases map to TRBD2. The germline gives CDR1 MGHDK, CDR2 SYGVNS. The CDR3 has 14 residues. With V trimmed by 3 bases and J by 3 bases, 4 bases remained unmatched. The CDR3 DNA reads as TGTGCCAGCAGTGAGGCAGGGAGGGAAGAGACCCAGTACTTC. Protein: CASSEAGREETQYF.

This clonotype was picked up many times. The DNA of the CDR3 is TGTGCCATCAGTGGGGGACAGGGTATAAACACTGAAGCTTTCTTT. It translates to CAISGGQGINTEAFF. This chain joins TRBV10-3 and TRBJ1-1; 9 bases map to TRBD1. Trimming at V came to 4 bases and at J to 2 bases, leaving 5 bases not matched to a gene. This CDR3 comprises 15 residues. Germline loops: CDR1 ENHRY, CDR2 SYGVKD.

This clonotype has just a few counts. The chain carries TRBV5-1 and TRBJ2-1, with 7 bases that match TRBD2. Germline CDR1 reads SGHRS; CDR2 reads YFSETQ. The CDR3 has 16 amino acids. V was clipped by 0 bases and J by 3 bases; unmatched bases: 6. The CDR3 DNA reads as TGCGCCAGCAGCTTGGCGTGGACTAGTATCTACAATGAGCAGTTCTTC. Amino acid sequence: CASSLAWTSIYNEQFF.

Only a few counts were recorded for this clonotype. This sequence joins TRBV19 and TRBJ2-7; 10 nucleotides line up with TRBD2. Trimming cost V 5 bases and J 0 bases; bases outside gene matches: 4. From germline, CDR1 is LNHDA and CDR2 SQIVND (reference sequence). CDR3 size: 15 residues. CDR3 DNA: TGTGCCAGTAGTGTTCTAGCGGGAGCCTCCTACGAGCAGTACTTC. Encoded protein: CASSVLAGASYEQYF.

This clonotype occurred many times. The chain is built from TRBV27 and TRBJ1-1; 9 bases map to TRBD1. The CDR3 consists of 14 residues. Trimming took 4 bases from V and 4 from J; bases not matched to a gene: 4. The V gene's germline CDR1 is MNHEY and CDR2 SMNVEV (reference sequence). The CDR3 bases are TGTGCCAGCAGTTGGACAGGGGAGGGCACTGAAGCTTTCTTT. This translates into CASSWTGEGTEAFF.

This clonotype was recorded many times. J is TRBJ1-1 and V is TRBV13, with 7 bases that match TRBD1. J was trimmed by 2 bases and V by 5 bases; bases with no gene match: 8. CDR3 length equals 15 residues. CDR1 is PRHDT and CDR2 is FYEKMQ in the germline V gene (reference sequence). As DNA, the CDR3 is TGTGCCAGCAGCGCAGGACAGGCTCGTAACACTGAAGCTTTCTTT. It codes for CASSAGQARNTEAFF.

This clonotype was detected ten times or more. The chain links TRBV11-2 to TRBJ2-2; D is uncertain. The CDR3 is made up of 14 amino acids. V shed 3 bases and J shed 3 bases, with 8 bases lying between them. In germline, CDR1 is SGHAT, CDR2 FQNNGV. The CDR3 region has the DNA TGTGCCAGCAGCTTGGACCCCTACACCGGGGAGCTGTTTTTT. The encoded protein is CASSLDPYTGELFF.

This clonotype was counted many times. The V gene is TRBV20-1, the J gene TRBJ1-1; TRBD1 is a possible D gene (5 bases). Trimming removed 7 bases at V and 3 bases at J, with 15 bases between. CDR3 size: 13 residues. Germline V gives CDR1 DFQATT, CDR2 SNEGSKA (reference sequence). The CDR3 here is CSGGRGEDTEAFF. The CDR3 DNA reads as TGCAGTGGGGGCCGGGGTGAGGACACTGAAGCTTTCTTT.

This clonotype was counted at least ten times. This chain connects TRBV28 to TRBJ1-2; D unresolved. V was clipped by 2 bases and J by 4 bases, with 8 bases between them. Germline V CDR1 and CDR2: MDHEN, SYDVKM. This CDR3 region has 13 residues. CDR3 in DNA: TGTGCCAGCAGTTTACCGGGGTTCTATGGCTACACCTTC. Translation: CASSLPGFYGYTF.

The chain combines TRBV4-3 with TRBJ2-7; D is undetermined. Germline CDR1 is LGHNA and CDR2 is YSLEER. The CDR3 is made up of 18 amino acids. Trimming removed 0 bases at V and 5 bases at J, with 23 bases between. As DNA, the CDR3 is TGCGCCAGCAGCCAAGATAGATTGCCGATACGGACCATTGACGAGCAGTACTTC. It codes for CASSQDRLPIRTIDEQYF.

Comment on this clonotype: Since a much larger clone is just one base distant, this may be a read error. This chain uses TRBV18 with TRBJ2-7; 8 nucleotides match TRBD1. Per germline, CDR1 KGHSH and CDR2 LQKENI. The CDR3 consists of 16 residues. The CDR3 sequence: CASSPKGQEYTYEQCF. The CDR3 DNA is TGTGCCAGCTCACCAAAGGGACAGGAATATACCTACGAGCAGTGCTTC.

The chain links TRBV12-3 or TRBV12-4 to TRBJ2-5, with D unresolved. Trimming cost V 2 bases and J 4 bases, with 11 bases left between them. The CDR3 contains 14 residues. The CDR3 DNA is TGTGCCAGCAGTTTACGGAGTTCGGGAGAGACCCAGTACTTC. Amino acid sequence: CASSLRSSGETQYF.

This clonotype was seen many times. V and J are TRBV7-9 and TRBJ2-1; 9 bases match TRBD2. Germline-derived CDR1 and CDR2 are SEHNR and FQNEAQ (reference sequence). CDR3 length: 17 residues. The V segment lost 5 bases and the J segment 4 bases; nucleotides outside the gene matches: 12. CDR3 nucleotide sequence: TGTGCCAGCAGCCCCAGCCGACTAGCGGTGCCATACAATGAGCAGTTCTTC. Translated: CASSPSRLAVPYNEQFF.